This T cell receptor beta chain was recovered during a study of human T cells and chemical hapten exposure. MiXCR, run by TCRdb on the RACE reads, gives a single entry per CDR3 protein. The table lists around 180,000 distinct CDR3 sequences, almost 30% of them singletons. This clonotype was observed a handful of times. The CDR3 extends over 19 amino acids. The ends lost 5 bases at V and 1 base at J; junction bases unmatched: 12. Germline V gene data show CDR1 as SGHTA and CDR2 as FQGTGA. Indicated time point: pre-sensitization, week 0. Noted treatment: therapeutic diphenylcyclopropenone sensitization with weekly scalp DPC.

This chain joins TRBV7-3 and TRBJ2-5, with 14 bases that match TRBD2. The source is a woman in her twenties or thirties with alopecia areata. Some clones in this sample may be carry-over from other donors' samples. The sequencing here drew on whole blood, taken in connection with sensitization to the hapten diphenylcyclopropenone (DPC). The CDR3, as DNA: TGTGCCAGCAGCCCTTTAGGGACTAGCGGGAGTGCCCCCCAAGAGACCCAGTACTTC. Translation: CASSPLGTSGSAPQETQYF.